This T cell receptor beta chain was identified during a study of blood T cell repertoires in COVID-19. Background on the study: Material from acute and convalescent COVID-19 was sourced from the United States, Italy and Spain. From T cells, B-cell-depleted T cells, or PBMCs came the material, which was cDNA or gDNA.

This clone was seen once. As originally analysed: The authors estimated nucleated cell counts from reference gene primer amplification. Only in-frame clones appear in the TCRdb table, and some are missing; sequencing was by immunoSEQ multiplex PCR. For V, J and clone size, that table is used; D and trimming come from the DNA. The sample lists roughly 66,000 clones, about 91% occurring once. This CDR3 contains 16 residues. V was shortened by 2 bases and J by 1 base, with 13 bases between the two germline ends. CDR1 and CDR2 (germline): KGHDR, SFDVKD. V gene TRBV24-1 combines with J gene TRBJ1-1, with a possible D match to TRBD1 (5 bases). The material sequenced was peripheral blood. The sequence was collected from a human donor in a cohort sampled during active COVID-19. The CDR3 region has the DNA TGTGCCACCAGTGATTGGGTGACAGAAGAGAACACTGAAGCTTTCTTT. Amino acid sequence: CATSDWVTEENTEAFF.